The 5 T cell receptor beta chains given below trace back to one sample, sequenced in a study of PD-1 blockade in classical Hodgkin lymphoma (dated by TCRdb to about 2020). The library was produced with the immunoSEQ multiplex PCR assay. TCRdb took this table from immuneACCESS and kept in-frame rearrangements with V and J called. Such tables lack part of the clones; where checked against another copy, unresolved V genes explain under half of the gap, and the rest is unexplained. For this sample the table gives fewer than 35,000 clones, of which about 81% were detected only once. Together, the top ten hold 0.65% to 0.95% of the sample. Read against the paper, the sample's time point label means: cycle 4 day 1 (C4D1), after 5 to 7 weeks of nivolumab. Every trial patient had relapsed after autologous stem cell transplantation, and cohorts A, B and C differed in prior brentuximab vedotin exposure. Magnetic negative selection with a Miltenyi CD4+ T cell isolation kit was used to purify CD4+ T cells from thawed PBMCs.

The sequencing here drew on CD4+ T cells from blood, taken before the fourth cycle of nivolumab. The receptor source for this set is a human donor with classical Hodgkin lymphoma.

This chain connects TRBV10-3 to TRBJ2-3; no reliable D call. CDR1 is ENHRY and CDR2 is SYGVKD in the germline V gene. There are 15 residues in the CDR3. Trimming cost V 7 bases and J 2 bases, with 16 bases left between them. The CDR3 region is CAITDGRLATDTQYF. The CDR3 nucleotides read TGTGCCATCACGGATGGGCGGCTTGCCACAGATACGCAGTATTTT.

The chain employs TRBV11-2 and TRBJ2-5, with 10 bases matching TRBD1. The CDR3 runs 13 residues. Losses at the gene ends were 6 bases for V and 5 bases for J; bases not matched to a gene: 3. CDR1 is SGHAT and CDR2 is FQNNGV in the germline V gene. This CDR3 is CASRLDRGETQYF. CDR3 nucleotides: TGTGCCAGCAGACTGGACAGGGGGGAGACCCAGTACTTC.

The J gene is TRBJ1-3, the V gene TRBV6-6; D uncertain. The CDR3 spans 15 residues. Germline CDR1 and CDR2: MNHNY and SVGAGI (reference sequence). With 4 bases removed from V and 1 base from J, the gap between germline ends came to 11 bases. CDR3 loop: CASSLLAGSGNTIYF. CDR3 DNA sequence: TGTGCCAGCAGTTTGTTGGCGGGGTCTGGAAACACCATATATTTT.

The chain recombines TRBV4-2 with TRBJ2-2; 7 bases line up with TRBD2. The ends lost 0 bases at V and 2 bases at J; junction bases unmatched: 9. Germline lookup yields CDR1 LGHNA and CDR2 YNFKEQ. The CDR3 extends over 18 amino acids. For the CDR3, the DNA is TGTGCCAGCAGCCAAGACTTGAGGGGACTACGTAACACCGGGGAGCTGTTTTTT. Translated: CASSQDLRGLRNTGELFF.

The V and J genes are TRBV5-5 and TRBJ1-3; D gene uncertain. Trimming removed 2 bases from V and 0 bases from J, with 9 bases in between. The CDR3 is 15 residues long. The V gene's germline CDR1 is SGHKS and CDR2 YYEKEE (reference sequence). CDR3 in DNA: TGTGCCAGCAGCTTTCTGACTGACTCTGGAAACACCATATATTTT. It codes for CASSFLTDSGNTIYF.